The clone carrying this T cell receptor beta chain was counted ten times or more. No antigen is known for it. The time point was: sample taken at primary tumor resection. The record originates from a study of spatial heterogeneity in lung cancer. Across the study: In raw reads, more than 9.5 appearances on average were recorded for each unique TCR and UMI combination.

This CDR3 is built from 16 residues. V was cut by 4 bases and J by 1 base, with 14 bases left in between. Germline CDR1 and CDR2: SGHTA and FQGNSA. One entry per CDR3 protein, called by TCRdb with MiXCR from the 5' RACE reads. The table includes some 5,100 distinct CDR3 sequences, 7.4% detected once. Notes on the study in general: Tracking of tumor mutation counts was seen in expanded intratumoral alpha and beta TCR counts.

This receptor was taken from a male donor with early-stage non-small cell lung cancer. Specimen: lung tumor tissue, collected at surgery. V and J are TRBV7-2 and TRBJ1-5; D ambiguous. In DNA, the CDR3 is TGTGCCAGCAGCTCTGGCCCGGCCACGAGCAATCAGCCCCAGCATTTT. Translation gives CASSSGPATSNQPQHF.